Shown below are 20 T cell receptor beta chains from a single sample sequenced in a study of blood T cells in healthy people across ages. A second PCR of about 6 to 12 cycles used a sample-barcoded 5' primer and a J-beta primer mix. Via MiXCR, TCRdb re-called the 5' RACE reads, giving one row per CDR3 protein. The profile shows around 790,000 distinct CDR3 sequences, approximately 44% of them singletons. Material for sequencing was blood. These receptors were obtained from a man in his sixties in good health.

This chain uses TRBV7-3 with TRBJ2-1; D uncertain. V lost 4 bases and J 13 bases, leaving 17 bases between the germline ends. The CDR3 loop spans 13 amino acids. From germline, CDR1 is SGHTA and CDR2 FQGTGA. The CDR3 loop is CASSSRAGETQFF. The CDR3 nucleotides are TGTGCCAGCAGCTCCCGAGCAGGAGAGACCCAGTTCTTC.

J is TRBJ1-2 and V is TRBV3-1; perhaps TRBD1 as D (6 bases). The V gene's germline CDR1 is LGHDT and CDR2 YNNKEL (reference sequence). V was trimmed by 5 bases and J by 5 bases, leaving 18 bases between them. The CDR3 totals 15 residues. The CDR3 loop is CASSSTLQGRYGYTF. As DNA, the CDR3 is TGTGCCAGCAGCTCCACTCTACAGGGAAGATATGGCTACACCTTC.

The CDR3 sequence: CASSPATGTSQEIAKNIQYF. The CDR3 DNA reads TGTGCCAGCAGCCCAGCCACCGGGACTAGTCAGGAGATAGCCAAAAACATTCAGTACTTC. The J gene is TRBJ2-5, the V gene TRBV7-6; TRBD2 agrees at 8 bases. The DNA end lines up better with TRBJ2-4; the J call may be wrong. The CDR3 runs 20 residues. CDR1 and CDR2 (germline): SGHVS, FNYEAQ.

The V call is TRBV7-2, the J call TRBJ1-1; 10 bases are shared with TRBD1. Germline CDR1 reads SGHTA; CDR2 reads FQGNSA. This CDR3 comprises 15 residues. Trimming at V came to 1 base and at J to 4 bases, leaving 3 bases not matched to a gene. The chain's CDR3 is CASSLVGQGFTEAFF. The CDR3 nucleotides read TGTGCCAGCAGCTTAGTGGGACAGGGGTTCACTGAAGCTTTCTTT.

This chain uses TRBV7-8 with TRBJ2-2; D perhaps matches TRBD2 (6 bases). CDR3 size: 12 residues. Germline V gene lookup returns CDR1 SGHVS and CDR2 FQNEAQ. The V gene lost 10 bases and the J gene lost 4 bases, with 10 bases spanning the gap. The DNA for the CDR3 is TGTGCCATGGGACTTCCCACCGGGGAGCTGTTTTTT. Translating gives CAMGLPTGELFF.

This clonotype was found once. This rearrangement joins TRBV2 to TRBJ2-7; TRBD2 matches 9 bases. The CDR3 sequence is 12 residues long. Germline loops: CDR1 SNHLY, CDR2 FYNNEI. V lost 10 bases and J lost 2; bases outside the gene matches: 3. CDR3 residues: CATTSGAYEQYF. CDR3 DNA: TGTGCCACGACTAGCGGAGCCTACGAGCAGTACTTC.

The rearrangement links TRBV27 to TRBJ2-7; 14 bases map to TRBD2. The J call may be mistaken, given a closer DNA end match to TRBJ2-5. The CDR3 is 18 residues long. Germline V CDR1 and CDR2: MNHEY, SMNVEV (reference sequence). CDR3 protein: CASSPSPGLAGGEETQYF. The CDR3 DNA reads TGTGCCAGCAGTCCTAGCCCAGGACTAGCGGGGGGTGAGGAGACCCAGTACTTC.

The chain couples TRBV10-3 to TRBJ1-5; 9 bases align to TRBD1. The CDR3 consists of 20 residues. Germline CDR1 is ENHRY and CDR2 is SYGVKD. V dropped 0 bases and J dropped 2; count of bases not matched to a gene: 14. CDR3 sequence (DNA): TGTGCCATCAGTGAGTCGCCGGGACAGGGTCCCCGGTCCGGCAATCAGCCCCAGCATTTT. Protein sequence: CAISESPGQGPRSGNQPQHF.

This clonotype was seen more than once but under ten times. This chain joins TRBV20-1 and TRBJ1-2; D possibly corresponds to TRBD1 (6 bases). Germline CDR1 and CDR2: DFQATT and SNEGSKA (reference sequence). V gave up 6 bases and J gave up 4 bases, with 27 bases separating them. CDR3 length: 17 residues. For the CDR3, the DNA is TGCAGTGCCATACCTATGGGGGCCACCGCCTTTACCTATGGCTACACCTTC. This codes for CSAIPMGATAFTYGYTF.

V gene TRBV29-1 combines with J gene TRBJ2-6, with 9 bases identical to TRBD1. V trimming: 4 bases; J trimming: 1 base; junction bases outside the gene matches: 8. The CDR3 spans 17 residues. Germline CDR1 SQVTM, CDR2 ANQGSEA. CDR3 DNA sequence: TGCAGCGTTGGGGGGGACAGGGACATGTCTGGGGCCAACGTCCTGACTTTC. Protein: CSVGGDRDMSGANVLTF.

This chain uses TRBV2 with TRBJ2-5; 11 bases agree with TRBD2. This CDR3 has 14 amino acids. V gave up 6 bases and J gave up 11 bases; unmatched junction bases: 11. Per germline, CDR1 SNHLY and CDR2 FYNNEI. The CDR3 region has the DNA TGTGCCAGCAGGGGTAGCGGGGGGGGCGATGAGCAGTACTTC. It specifies CASRGSGGGDEQYF.

This clonotype occurred many times. This chain uses TRBV20-1 with TRBJ2-1, with a tentative D call TRBD2 (6 bases). This CDR3 has 15 residues. Germline-derived CDR1 and CDR2 are DFQATT and SNEGSKA (reference sequence). V was cut by 6 bases and J by 0 bases, with 15 bases left in between. CDR3 nucleotide sequence: TGCAGTGCCCTGAGTGGGGGGAGCTCCTACAATGAGCAGTTCTTC. Its protein is CSALSGGSSYNEQFF.

This clonotype was counted only a few times. The genes are TRBV7-9 and TRBJ2-1; 10 bases match TRBD2. The CDR3 is 15 amino acids. Germline CDR1 is SEHNR and CDR2 is FQNEAQ (reference sequence). V was clipped by 5 bases and J by 8 bases; unmatched bases: 9. In DNA, the CDR3 is TGTGCCAGCAGCCCGCCGGGACTAGCGATGGATGAGCAGTTCTTC. It yields the protein CASSPPGLAMDEQFF.

This rearrangement joins TRBV6-5 to TRBJ2-5; D call uncertain. Germline values: CDR1 MNHEY, CDR2 SVGAGI. With 6 bases removed from V and 0 bases from J, the gap between germline ends came to 8 bases. The CDR3 is 13 residues long. The CDR3 loop reads CASREGYQETQYF. The CDR3 DNA is TGTGCCAGCAGGGAAGGGTACCAAGAGACCCAGTACTTC.

This clonotype was seen more than once but under ten times. The chain recombines TRBV20-1 with TRBJ2-7, with D possibly matching TRBD1 (6 bases). The germline gives CDR1 DFQATT, CDR2 SNEGSKA (reference sequence). The CDR3 totals 11 residues. The germline V and J ends were trimmed by 5 bases and 6 bases, with 11 bases remaining between them. The CDR3 region has the DNA TGCAGTGCTGAGGACAGAGGCGAGCAGTACTTC. As protein: CSAEDRGEQYF.

The J gene is TRBJ1-1, the V gene TRBV7-2, with D possibly TRBD1 on 6 matching bases. Trimming pared 0 bases from V and 3 bases from J, leaving 14 bases between. This CDR3 has 16 amino acids. Germline V gives CDR1 SGHTA, CDR2 FQGNSA. The CDR3 protein is CASSLARGGLYTEAFF. The CDR3 DNA follows: TGTGCCAGCAGCTTAGCACGGGGGGGGCTCTACACTGAAGCTTTCTTT. The complete variable domain, with remaining parts taken from reference TRBV7-2 and TRBJ1-1, reads GAGVSQSPSNKVTEKGKDVELRCDPISGHTALYWYRQSLGQGLEFLIYFQGNSAPDKSGLPSDRFSAERTGGSVSTLTIQRTQQEDSAVYLCASSLARGGLYTEAFFGQGTRLTVV.

This clonotype has a count of ten or more. The gene calls are TRBV7-2 and TRBJ1-2; D remains unclear. In germline, CDR1 is SGHTA, CDR2 FQGNSA. The length of the CDR3 is 14 residues. Between the trimmed V and J ends, which lost 3 bases and 6 bases, there was a span of 14 bases. The CDR3 here is CASSFSPSFDGYTF. CDR3 DNA: TGTGCCAGCAGCTTTTCCCCCTCGTTCGATGGCTACACCTTC.

This rearrangement joins TRBV6-5 to TRBJ2-5; 9 bases line up with TRBD1. CDR3 size: 14 residues. CDR1 is MNHEY, CDR2 SVGAGI, per germline. The trim removed 1 base at V and 4 bases at J, leaving 1 base unmatched. CDR3 in amino acids: CASSYYRGRETQYF. The CDR3 DNA follows: TGTGCCAGCAGTTACTACAGGGGGCGAGAGACCCAGTACTTC.

The chain uses TRBV11-2 and TRBJ2-5, with D possibly being TRBD2 (6 bases). The CDR3 consists of 15 residues. Looked up from germline, CDR1 is SGHAT and CDR2 is FQNNGV. V was clipped by 4 bases and J by 3 bases, with 15 bases between them. As DNA, the CDR3 is TGTGCCAGCAGCTCCCATAGCGGCGGGAAAGAGACCCAGTACTTC. Translation: CASSSHSGGKETQYF.

This clonotype was counted a few times. This chain uses TRBV18 with TRBJ2-7, with 9 bases aligning to TRBD1. The V and J ends lost 2 bases and 2 bases, in that order; junction bases with no gene match: 4. Germline values: CDR1 KGHSH, CDR2 LQKENI. The CDR3 is 15 amino acids. In DNA form, the CDR3 reads TGTGCCAGCTCACCAGAGACAGGGGGTACCTACGAGCAGTACTTC. Residues: CASSPETGGTYEQYF. Together with reference TRBV18 and TRBJ2-7, the CDR3 gives the full variable domain: NAGVMQNPRHLVRRRGQEARLRCSPMKGHSHVYWYRQLPEEGLKFMVYLQKENIIDESGMPKERFSAEFPKEGPSILRIQQVVRGDSAAYFCASSPETGGTYEQYFGPGTRLTVT.